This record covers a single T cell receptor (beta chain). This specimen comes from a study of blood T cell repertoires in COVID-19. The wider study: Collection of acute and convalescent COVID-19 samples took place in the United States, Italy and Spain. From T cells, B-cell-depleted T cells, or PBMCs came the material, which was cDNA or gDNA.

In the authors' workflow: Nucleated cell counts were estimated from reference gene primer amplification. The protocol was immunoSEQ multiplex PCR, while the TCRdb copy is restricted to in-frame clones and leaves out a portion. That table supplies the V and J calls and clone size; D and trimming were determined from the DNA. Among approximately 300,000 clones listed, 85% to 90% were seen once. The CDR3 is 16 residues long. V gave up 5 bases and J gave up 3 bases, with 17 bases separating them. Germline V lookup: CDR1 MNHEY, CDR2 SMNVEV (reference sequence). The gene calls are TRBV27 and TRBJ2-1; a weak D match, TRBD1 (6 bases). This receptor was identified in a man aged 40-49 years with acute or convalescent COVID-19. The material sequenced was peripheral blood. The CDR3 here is CASSDHRVANYNEQFF. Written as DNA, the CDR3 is TGTGCCAGCAGTGACCACAGGGTGGCTAACTACAATGAGCAGTTCTTC.